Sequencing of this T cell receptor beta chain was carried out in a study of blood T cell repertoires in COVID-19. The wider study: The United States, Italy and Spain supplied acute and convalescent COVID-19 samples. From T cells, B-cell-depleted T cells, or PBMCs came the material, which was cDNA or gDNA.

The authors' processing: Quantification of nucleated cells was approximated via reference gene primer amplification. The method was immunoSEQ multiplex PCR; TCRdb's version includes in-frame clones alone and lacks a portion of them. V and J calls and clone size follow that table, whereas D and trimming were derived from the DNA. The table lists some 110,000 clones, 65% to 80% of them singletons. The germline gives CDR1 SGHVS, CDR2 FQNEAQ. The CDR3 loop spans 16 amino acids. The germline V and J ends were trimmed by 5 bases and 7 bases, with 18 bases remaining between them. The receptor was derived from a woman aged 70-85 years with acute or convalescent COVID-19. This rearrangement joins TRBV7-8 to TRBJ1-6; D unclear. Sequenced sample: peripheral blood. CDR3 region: CASSPAGQAGNSPLHF. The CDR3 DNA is TGTGCCAGCAGCCCCGCCGGTCAGGCGGGGAATTCACCCCTCCACTTT.